This T cell receptor beta chain originates from a study of OX40 agonist ivuxolimab in advanced cancers. Across the study: An agonistic anti-OX40 (CD134) antibody, ivuxolimab, was used to treat the patients. Findings of the study overall: Normalized expansion of T-cell clones was also low for some nonresponders. Clonal expansion was seen in CD4+ and CD8+ blood T cells by week 6 at 0.1 to 3.0 mg/kg.

In regard to this clone: What it recognizes is unknown.

The table came from immunoSEQ multiplex PCR; TCRdb's copy has only in-frame clones and leaves some out. The data contain 30,000 to 45,000 clones, 88% of them singletons. Germline assignment: CDR1 SGDLS and CDR2 YYNGEE. This CDR3 has 13 amino acids. Trimming removed 3 bases from V and 6 bases from J, with 12 bases in between. The chain joins TRBV9 to TRBJ1-1; no clear D. The sample here was CD4+ or CD8+ T cells sorted from blood, taken in a trial of the OX40 agonist ivuxolimab. The clonotype originates from an adult with an advanced solid tumor such as melanoma, head and neck, liver or kidney cancer. The CDR3 DNA reads as TGTGCCAGCAGCGCCCCGGAGGGCCCTGAAGCTTTCTTT. Translating gives CASSAPEGPEAFF.